Many counts were recorded for the clone carrying this T cell receptor (beta chain). The source of the sample is a study of T cells after yellow fever vaccination. The germline V and J ends were trimmed by 5 bases and 5 bases, with 15 bases remaining between them. Germline loops: CDR1 SGHTA, CDR2 FQGNSA. This CDR3 region has 14 residues. TCRdb re-derived calls from the 5' RACE reads in MiXCR, one entry per CDR3 protein. This sample has 300,000 or so distinct CDR3 sequences, with around 7.3% found just once. The source is a man aged 18 to 29 who received the YFV17D yellow fever vaccine. The sample in question was PBMCs, obtained approximately 47 days after the first yellow fever vaccination. The chain recombines TRBV7-2 with TRBJ2-5, with D perhaps TRBD1 or TRBD2 (6 bases each). The CDR3 sequence is CASSPLGGGETQYF. For the CDR3, the DNA is TGTGCCAGCAGCCCGCTCGGAGGGGGGGAGACCCAGTACTTC.